This T cell receptor (beta chain) was sequenced for a study of CD8 T cells in ankylosing spondylitis. Overall study findings and caveats: Seemingly characteristic of ankylosing spondylitis blood was a TCR beta motif consisting of about 8 highly homologous variants. Earlier authors reported some of these motif variants in reactive arthritis synovial fluid and blood.

TCRdb recomputed calls from the 5' RACE reads with MiXCR, one row per CDR3 protein. Among fewer than 250,000 distinct CDR3 sequences, over 9.5% were seen once, and the ten largest hold 2.6%. This clonotype has a count of ten or more. The antigen is not known. Trimming cost V 1 base and J 6 bases, with 10 bases left between them. Germline V gives CDR1 SGHDT, CDR2 YYEEEE. CDR3 length equals 14 residues. Sequencing input: blood, either unsorted or a sorted T cell fraction (not recorded which). This chain uses TRBV5-6 with TRBJ2-2; D remains ambiguous. This receptor was obtained from a male donor with ankylosing spondylitis or in good health (not recorded which). In DNA form, the CDR3 reads TGTGCCAGCAGCTTGTTGGGTTCTTCCGGGGAGCTGTTTTTT. Residues: CASSLLGSSGELFF.